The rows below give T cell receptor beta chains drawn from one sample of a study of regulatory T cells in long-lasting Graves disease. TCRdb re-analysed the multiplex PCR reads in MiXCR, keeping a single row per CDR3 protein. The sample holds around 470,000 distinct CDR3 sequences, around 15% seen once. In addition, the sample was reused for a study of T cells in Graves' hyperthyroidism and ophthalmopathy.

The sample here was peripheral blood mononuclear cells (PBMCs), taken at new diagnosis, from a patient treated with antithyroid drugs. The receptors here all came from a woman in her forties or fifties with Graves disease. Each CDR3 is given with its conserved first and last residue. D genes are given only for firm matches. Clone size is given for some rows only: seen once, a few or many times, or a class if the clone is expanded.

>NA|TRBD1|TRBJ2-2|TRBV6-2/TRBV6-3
CASPGTGMTGELLF
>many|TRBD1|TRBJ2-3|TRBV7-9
CASSLWTGRTDTQYF
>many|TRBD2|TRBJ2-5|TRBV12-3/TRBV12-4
CASSFLAGGETQYF
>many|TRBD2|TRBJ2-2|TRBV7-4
CASSFYGRATGELFF
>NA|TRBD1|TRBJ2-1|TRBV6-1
CASRPTGGYHNEQFF
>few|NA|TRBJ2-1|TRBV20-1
CSATGTERGDEQFF
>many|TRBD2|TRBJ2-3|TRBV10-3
CAISPSGSTDTQYF
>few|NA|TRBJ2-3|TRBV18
CASSPNQDTQYF
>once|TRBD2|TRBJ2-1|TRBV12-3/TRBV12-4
CASSPGLAGSYNEQFF
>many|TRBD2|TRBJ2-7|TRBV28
CASRPQPGTSGSRYEQYF
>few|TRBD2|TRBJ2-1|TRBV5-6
CASSLKREGLYNEQFF
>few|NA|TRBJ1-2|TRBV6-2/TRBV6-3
CASSYFGGGYTF
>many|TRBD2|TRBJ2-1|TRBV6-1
CATSRGEREAEQFF
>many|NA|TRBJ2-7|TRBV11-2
CASSLTPSYEQYF
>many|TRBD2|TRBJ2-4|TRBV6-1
CASSETTSGWGVKNIQYF
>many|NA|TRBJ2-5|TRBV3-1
CASSRGRKETQYF
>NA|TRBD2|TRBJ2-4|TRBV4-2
CASSQDGAGDIQYF
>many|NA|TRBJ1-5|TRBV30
CAWSVSGNQPQHF
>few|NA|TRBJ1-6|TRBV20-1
CSAYPLKGPSKTPLHF
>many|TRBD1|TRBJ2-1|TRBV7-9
CASSSTGAGTPYNEQFF
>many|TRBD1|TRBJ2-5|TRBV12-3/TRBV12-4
CASRRTGAPIDETQYF
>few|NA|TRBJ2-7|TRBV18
CASSPINRDYEQYF
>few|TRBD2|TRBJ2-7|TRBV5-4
CASSLGTSGFQGQYF
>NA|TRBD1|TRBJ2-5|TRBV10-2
CASSETTGFRETQYF
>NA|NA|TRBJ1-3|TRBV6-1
CASRDGGSGNTIYF
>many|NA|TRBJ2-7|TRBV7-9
CASSPNFGGYYEQYF
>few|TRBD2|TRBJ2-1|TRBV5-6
CASSLTASGIYNEQFF
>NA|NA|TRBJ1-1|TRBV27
CASSRTPGNTEAFF
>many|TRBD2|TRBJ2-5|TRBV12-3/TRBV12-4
CASSVAGGGETQYF
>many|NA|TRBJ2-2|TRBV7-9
CASSFMANTGELFF
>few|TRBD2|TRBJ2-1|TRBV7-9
CASSLPLGGDEQFF
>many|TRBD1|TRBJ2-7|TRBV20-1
CSAREKTGSYEQYF
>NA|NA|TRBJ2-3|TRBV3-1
CASSQGALTQYF
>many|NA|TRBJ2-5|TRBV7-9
CASSARAGTQETQYF
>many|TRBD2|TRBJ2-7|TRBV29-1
CSVESGNTYEQYF
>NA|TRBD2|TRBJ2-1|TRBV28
CASSSSPETSGTGAYNEQFF
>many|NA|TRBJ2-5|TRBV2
CASYRFGGSISYF
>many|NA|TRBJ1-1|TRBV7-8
CASSLAGRRAEAFF
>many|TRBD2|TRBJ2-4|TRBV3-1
CASSQTLAGGKNIQYF
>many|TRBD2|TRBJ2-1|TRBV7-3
CASSSTSGENNEQFF
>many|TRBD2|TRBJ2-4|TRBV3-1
CASSQEVTGAGDIQYF
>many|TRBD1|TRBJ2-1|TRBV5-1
CASSSDRGYNEQFF
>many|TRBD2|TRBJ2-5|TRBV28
CASSRAGARETQYF
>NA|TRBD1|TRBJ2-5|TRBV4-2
CASSQGLDRGLGETQYF
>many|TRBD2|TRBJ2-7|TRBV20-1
CSAGGISYEQYF
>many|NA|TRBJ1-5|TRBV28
CASSLPQDQPQHF
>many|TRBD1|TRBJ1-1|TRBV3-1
CASSRLGQGRAEAFF
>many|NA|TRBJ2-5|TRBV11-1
CASSLEDGETQYF
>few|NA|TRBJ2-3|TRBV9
CASSVEGGGPSTDTQYF